These 11 T cell receptor beta chains were sequenced from one sample in a study of T cell responses to AZD1222 COVID-19 vaccine. Sequencing used immunoSEQ multiplex PCR; TCRdb keeps in-frame clones, though not all of them. This table holds 180,000 or so clones, around 90% found once. The source was peripheral blood, collected 28 days after the second AZD1222 dose. These receptors originate from an adult who received the AZD1222 COVID-19 vaccine.

This chain connects TRBV12-3 or TRBV12-4 to TRBJ2-7; 9 positions match TRBD2. The CDR3 is 12 amino acids. Unmatched junction bases numbered 3, after V lost 8 bases and J lost 4 bases. The CDR3 loop is CASGLARYEQYF. Here the CDR3 DNA reads TGTGCCAGCGGACTAGCGAGGTACGAGCAGTACTTC.

The chain combines TRBV5-6 with TRBJ1-2, with D maybe TRBD1 (5 bases). V dropped 0 bases and J dropped 3 bases, with 9 bases sitting between them. Germline V gives CDR1 SGHDT, CDR2 YYEEEE. The CDR3 runs 14 residues. The CDR3 loop is CASSLAGGDYGYTF. CDR3 DNA: TGTGCCAGCAGCTTGGCAGGAGGGGACTATGGCTACACCTTC. The variable domain in full, completed from reference TRBV5-6 and TRBJ1-2, reads DAGVTQSPTHLIKTRGQQVTLRCSPKSGHDTVSWYQQALGQGPQFIFQYYEEEERQRGNFPDRFSGHQFPNYSSELNVNALLLGDSALYLCASSLAGGDYGYTFGSGTRLTVV.

This chain's CDR3 is CASSLLGTNTGELFF. Here the CDR3 DNA reads TGCGCCAGCAGCTTGTTAGGGACAAACACCGGGGAGCTGTTTTTT. The V call is TRBV5-1, the J call TRBJ2-2, with D maybe TRBD1 (6 bases). Germline-derived CDR1 and CDR2 are SGHRS and YFSETQ. Deletions cut 1 base from V and 2 bases from J, with 9 bases between. The CDR3 runs 15 residues.

J is TRBJ2-1 and V is TRBV6-1; 8 nucleotides match TRBD2. Looked up from germline, CDR1 is MNHNS and CDR2 is SASEGT. The CDR3 is made up of 14 amino acids. Trimming cost V 0 bases and J 8 bases; bases outside gene matches: 3. The CDR3 region has the DNA TGTGCCAGCAGTGAAGCCGGGGGGGGCTATGAGCAGTTCTTC. This translates into CASSEAGGGYEQFF.

The chain carries TRBV5-6 and TRBJ2-1, with D tentatively TRBD2 (5 bases). Trimming took 1 base from V and 9 from J, leaving 17 bases between them. This CDR3 region has 15 residues. The V gene's germline CDR1 is SGHDT and CDR2 YYEEEE. The CDR3 loop is CASSLLVGLEGEQFF. CDR3 sequence (DNA): TGTGCCAGCAGCTTGTTAGTCGGCTTAGAGGGTGAGCAGTTCTTC. The full variable domain, in which reference TRBV5-6 and TRBJ2-1 provide the parts outside the CDR3, is DAGVTQSPTHLIKTRGQQVTLRCSPKSGHDTVSWYQQALGQGPQFIFQYYEEEERQRGNFPDRFSGHQFPNYSSELNVNALLLGDSALYLCASSLLVGLEGEQFFGPGTRLTVL.

The chain couples TRBV28 to TRBJ1-2; D unresolved. Between the trimmed V and J ends, which lost 2 bases and 7 bases, there was a span of 8 bases. Per germline, CDR1 MDHEN and CDR2 SYDVKM. There are 12 residues in the CDR3. The CDR3 spells CASSLGSGGYTF. As DNA, the CDR3 is TGTGCCAGCAGTTTAGGTAGTGGTGGCTACACCTTC.

The chain is built from TRBV6-5 and TRBJ2-7; a possible D gene is TRBD2 (5 bases). The length of the CDR3 is 10 residues. Germline CDR1 reads MNHEY; CDR2 reads SVGAGI. The V gene lost 9 bases and the J gene lost 5 bases, with 8 bases spanning the gap. The CDR3, as DNA: TGTGCCAGTTCGGGGAACGAGCAGTACTTC. The encoded protein is CASSGNEQYF.

V is TRBV6-5 and J is TRBJ1-1; tentatively, D is TRBD1 (6 bases). Trimming pared 6 bases from V and 4 bases from J, leaving 15 bases between. This CDR3 has 14 amino acids. Germline lookup yields CDR1 MNHEY and CDR2 SVGAGI. The CDR3 is CASRNRGGGTEAFF. CDR3 nucleotide sequence: TGTGCCAGCAGGAACCGAGGGGGGGGCACTGAAGCTTTCTTT.

This clone was seen a handful of times. The rearrangement links TRBV11-2 to TRBJ1-1; a possible D gene is TRBD1 (5 bases). The germline CDR1 and CDR2 sequences are SGHAT and FQNNGV. The CDR3 has 17 residues. V was shortened by 1 base and J by 1 base, with 16 bases between the two germline ends. CDR3 sequence reads: CASSLGPRGGSNTEAFF. DNA of the CDR3: TGTGCCAGCAGCTTAGGGCCGAGGGGCGGCTCGAACACTGAAGCTTTCTTT.

This sequence joins TRBV4-2 and TRBJ1-2; D possibly corresponds to TRBD1 (5 bases). CDR1 and CDR2 from the germline V gene are LGHNA and YNFKEQ. Trimming left V 1 base short and J 0 bases short, with 9 bases between. CDR3 size: 15 residues. In DNA form, the CDR3 reads TGTGCCAGCAGCCAAGGGTGGGGGGCTAACTATGGCTACACCTTC. Protein sequence: CASSQGWGANYGYTF.

This rearrangement joins TRBV9 to TRBJ1-6, with D tentatively TRBD1 (6 bases). V lost 0 bases and J 7 bases, leaving 14 bases between the germline ends. This CDR3 has 16 amino acids. Germline V gives CDR1 SGDLS, CDR2 YYNGEE. The CDR3 region is CASSVGPGARNSPLHF. Here the CDR3 DNA reads TGTGCCAGCAGCGTAGGTCCGGGGGCCAGGAATTCACCCCTCCACTTT.